Here is one TCR beta chain with its context. Its specificity is not known. These data come from a study of cytomegalovirus exposure and HLA in healthy donors. General study results and limits: Cytomegalovirus status, reportedly, was diagnosed with high specificity and sensitivity by the classifier.

Sequencing was performed with immunoSEQ multiplex PCR; in TCRdb, only in-frame clones are kept and a portion is missing. The top ten hold 0.67% of the sample, which has about 110,000 clones, approximately 95% seen once. Germline values: CDR1 SGHRS, CDR2 YFSETQ. Between the trimmed V and J ends, which lost 4 bases and 0 bases, there was a span of 15 bases. The CDR3 length is 16 residues. The receptor's source is a woman under 30 in good health and CMV-seronegative. The chain couples TRBV5-1 to TRBJ2-3, with D hard to call. The material sequenced was PBMCs. CDR3 in DNA: TGCGCCAGCAGCCCTAGACCGATTTCGAGCACAGATACGCAGTATTTT. It codes for CASSPRPISSTDTQYF.